This is a list of T cell receptor beta chains from one sample in a study of radiation and T cells in renal cell carcinoma. Sequencing was performed with immunoSEQ multiplex PCR; in TCRdb, only in-frame clones are kept and a portion is missing. The sample yields around 95,000 clones, around 80% seen once. Sequencing was performed on blood, taken from a patient whose treatment included radiotherapy and nephrectomy. These receptors came from a man aged 55 to 70 with renal cell carcinoma. Each CDR3 is given with its conserved first and last residue. A D gene is named only where the DNA matches it firmly. Where a row states a size, it is once, few, many or the class of an expanded clone; other rows omit it.

CDR3 protein	CDR3 DNA	D gene	clone size	V gene	J gene
CASSPRDRAYEQYF	TGTGCCAGCAGCCCTCGGGACAGGGCCTACGAGCAGTACTTC	TRBD1	-	TRBV9	TRBJ2-7
CASKLGETQYF	TGTGCCAGCAAACTCGGGGAGACCCAGTACTTC	-	-	TRBV27	TRBJ2-5
CASSPGLVKNIQYF	TGTGCCAGCAGCCCGGGACTCGTCAAAAACATTCAGTACTTC	-	-	TRBV7-6	TRBJ2-4
CASLNPGSTDTQYF	TGTGCCAGCCTCAATCCGGGGAGCACAGATACGCAGTATTTT	-	-	TRBV2	TRBJ2-3
CASSGARFGGPQHF	TGTGCCAGTAGCGGGGCTCGGTTTGGGGGGCCCCAGCATTTT	-	-	TRBV19	TRBJ1-5
CASRSTLSGLGGYTF	TGTGCCAGCAGAAGCACCCTGAGTGGTTTGGGGGGCTACACCTTC	-	-	TRBV6-5	TRBJ1-2
CASTGLAGADEQFF	TGTGCCAGCACGGGACTAGCGGGAGCGGATGAGCAGTTCTTC	TRBD2	-	TRBV27	TRBJ2-1
CASSKGQGMTYEQYF	TGTGCCAGCAGTAAAGGACAGGGGATGACCTACGAGCAGTACTTC	TRBD1	-	TRBV2	TRBJ2-7
CASSLEQGTPTGQYF	TGTGCCAGCAGCTTGGAGCAGGGGACCCCGACGGGGCAGTACTTC	-	-	TRBV5-5	TRBJ2-7
CASSPLGDAAYEQYF	TGTGCCAGCTCACCACTTGGAGACGCGGCCTACGAGCAGTACTTC	-	-	TRBV18	TRBJ2-7
CASTPLAGGTNEQFF	TGCGCCAGCACCCCCCTAGCGGGAGGGACAAATGAGCAGTTCTTC	TRBD2	-	TRBV5-1	TRBJ2-1
CASSMESRSDIQYF	TGTGCCAGTAGTATGGAATCGAGATCCGACATTCAGTACTTC	-	-	TRBV19	TRBJ2-4
CASSLGGANTGELFF	TGTGCCAGCAGCTTAGGCGGAGCGAACACCGGGGAGCTGTTTTTT	-	-	TRBV13	TRBJ2-2
CASSRFSGGPQETQYF	TGTGCCAGCAGCCGTTTTTCGGGGGGGCCGCAAGAGACCCAGTACTTC	TRBD2	-	TRBV5-4	TRBJ2-5
CASSRGQGQNSPLHF	TGCGCCAGCAGCCGGGGACAGGGTCAGAATTCACCCCTCCACTTT	TRBD1	-	TRBV4-1	TRBJ1-6
CASSSSSFNQPQHF	TGTGCCAGCAGTTCGTCTAGCTTCAATCAGCCCCAGCATTTT	-	-	TRBV27	TRBJ1-5
CASSFIAGGAGELFF	TGTGCCAGCAGTTTCATAGCGGGAGGGGCGGGGGAGCTGTTTTTT	TRBD2	-	TRBV27	TRBJ2-2
CAWRGGQGSSPQHF	TGTGCCTGGAGAGGTGGGCAGGGGAGCAGCCCCCAGCATTTT	-	-	TRBV30	TRBJ1-5
CASSFMFQGWGETETQYF	TGTGCCAGCAGCTTCATGTTTCAGGGCTGGGGGGAGACAGAGACCCAGTACTTC	-	-	TRBV7-2	TRBJ2-5
CASSDPSRLNQPQHF	TGTGCCAGCAGCGATCCGTCCAGATTGAATCAGCCCCAGCATTTT	-	-	TRBV6-1	TRBJ1-5
CASRPHGTPQETQYF	TGTGCCAGCAGACCCCACGGGACACCTCAAGAGACCCAGTACTTC	-	-	TRBV6-5	TRBJ2-5
CASSIDFGQGFGYTF	TGTGCCAGTAGTATAGATTTTGGACAGGGCTTCGGCTACACCTTC	TRBD1	-	TRBV19	TRBJ1-2
CASSIGAERYQETQYF	TGTGCCAGTAGTATAGGGGCGGAGCGGTACCAAGAGACCCAGTACTTC	-	-	TRBV19	TRBJ2-5
CASTPLGGLLGGQPQHF	TGTGCCAGCACTCCCTTGGGCGGTCTTCTGGGGGGTCAGCCCCAGCATTTT	-	-	TRBV27	TRBJ1-5
CASNKGPTGTDTQYF	TGTGCCAGCAACAAGGGGCCAACGGGCACAGATACGCAGTATTTT	-	-	TRBV5-4	TRBJ2-3
CASSLSGLAGGPSYNEQFF	TGTGCCAGCAGTTTATCCGGACTAGCGGGAGGGCCCTCCTACAATGAGCAGTTCTTC	TRBD2	once	TRBV28	TRBJ2-1
CASSPGPTPLLHNEQFF	TGCGCCAGCAGCCCCGGACCGACGCCCCTCCTTCACAATGAGCAGTTCTTC	-	-	TRBV5-1	TRBJ2-1
CASSKQAANTEAFF	TGTGCCAGCAGCAAACAAGCAGCGAACACTGAAGCTTTCTTT	-	-	TRBV7-2	TRBJ1-1
CASISRAGRIDTQYF	TGTGCCAGTATAAGTCGCGCGGGACGGATAGATACGCAGTATTTT	-	-	TRBV19	TRBJ2-3
CASSQMTSGIFNEQFF	TGTGCCAGCAGCCAAATGACTAGCGGGATCTTCAATGAGCAGTTCTTC	TRBD2	-	TRBV7-6	TRBJ2-1
CASSLGTETYEQYF	TGTGCCAGCAGCCTAGGGACGGAAACCTACGAGCAGTACTTC	-	-	TRBV7-8	TRBJ2-7
CASSLGWNEQFF	TGTGCCAGCAGCCTTGGGTGGAATGAGCAGTTCTTC	-	few	TRBV7-9	TRBJ2-1
CASSLGQETQYF	TGTGCCAGCAGCTTGGGTCAAGAGACCCAGTACTTC	-	-	TRBV5-4	TRBJ2-5
CASRRTGQETQYF	TGTGCCAGCAGGCGGACCGGGCAAGAGACCCAGTACTTC	-	-	TRBV25-1	TRBJ2-5
CASSQVWTGNYGYTF	TGTGCCAGCAGCCAAGTTTGGACAGGGAACTATGGCTACACCTTC	TRBD1	many	TRBV4-2	TRBJ1-2
CASSFRATNEKLFF	TGTGCCAGCAGTTTCAGGGCAACTAATGAAAAACTGTTTTTT	-	-	TRBV28	TRBJ1-4
CASSFSRTGTSGYNEQFF	TGTGCCAGCAGCTTTTCCCGTACCGGGACTAGCGGCTACAATGAGCAGTTCTTC	TRBD2	-	TRBV7-7	TRBJ2-1
CASSPAGTSVYNEQFF	TGTGCCAGCAGCCCCGCCGGGACTAGCGTCTACAATGAGCAGTTCTTC	TRBD2	-	TRBV2	TRBJ2-1